This T cell receptor (beta chain) stems from a study of blood T cell repertoires in COVID-19. As for the study in general: Sites in the United States, Italy and Spain provided acute and convalescent COVID-19 samples.

TCRdb keeps only in-frame clones here, not all; method: immunoSEQ multiplex PCR. This table holds fewer than 400,000 clones, roughly 89% found once. Adults between about 18 and 95 years of age took part from some 25 US areas. Participants' own reports of clinical history determined their cohort assignment. This CDR3 spans 12 amino acids. Germline V lookup: CDR1 ENHRY, CDR2 SYGVKD. The V gene lost 4 bases and the J gene lost 4 bases, with 7 bases spanning the gap. The clonotype comes from a woman aged 45-59 years who had recovered from COVID-19. The gene calls are TRBV10-3 and TRBJ1-2; the D is unclear. Sequenced material: PBMCs or T cells enriched from blood (not recorded which). CDR3 region: CAISGQAYGYTF. The CDR3 region has the DNA TGTGCCATCAGTGGCCAGGCCTATGGCTACACCTTC.